Below are 5 T cell receptor beta chains sequenced from a single sample in a study of somatic mutations in cytotoxic T cells in rheumatoid arthritis. This table comes from immunoSEQ multiplex PCR, and its TCRdb copy is limited to in-frame clones, with some not included. The repertoire holds about 17,000 clones, with around 80% as singletons. Input material: CD8+ T cells sorted from blood. The origin of the receptors is an adult with rheumatoid arthritis.

This chain uses TRBV27 with TRBJ2-2, with 9 positions matching TRBD1. The CDR3 length is 15 residues. Germline assignment: CDR1 MNHEY and CDR2 SMNVEV (reference sequence). Trimming removed 3 bases from V and 5 bases from J; junction bases left unmatched: 4. CDR3 region: CASSFGTGWTGELFF. In DNA form, the CDR3 reads TGTGCCAGCAGTTTCGGGACAGGGTGGACCGGGGAGCTGTTTTTT.

This clone was counted a single time. This sequence joins TRBV6-1 and TRBJ1-1; D possibly corresponds to TRBD1 (5 bases). V was shortened by 3 bases and J by 4 bases, with 12 bases between the two germline ends. The germline V gene encodes CDR1 MNHNS and CDR2 SASEGT. This CDR3 spans 14 amino acids. Here the CDR3 DNA reads TGTGCCAGCAGTGAGGATGTTGGGGGCACTGAAGCTTTCTTT. Its translation: CASSEDVGGTEAFF.

The chain couples TRBV6-1 to TRBJ2-7; the D call may be TRBD1 or TRBD2 (5 bases each). CDR1 MNHNS and CDR2 SASEGT come from the germline V gene. The CDR3 length is 15 residues. V was cut by 4 bases and J by 4 bases, with 17 bases left in between. The CDR3 loop reads CASSGDGNVGYEQYF. The CDR3 DNA follows: TGTGCCAGCAGTGGGGACGGAAACGTGGGTTACGAGCAGTACTTC.

This chain links TRBV5-6 with TRBJ1-1; tentatively, D is TRBD1 (5 bases). CDR1 is SGHDT and CDR2 is YYEEEE in the germline V gene. The CDR3 spans 13 residues. Deletions cut 2 bases from V and 5 bases from J, with 10 bases between. CDR3 in DNA: TGTGCCAGCAGCTTCGGAGGGACGACTGAAGCTTTCTTT. This encodes CASSFGGTTEAFF.

This clone was seen only a few times. The chain couples TRBV7-9 to TRBJ1-4, with D uncertain. V was cut by 5 bases and J by 8 bases, with 9 bases left in between. The CDR3 runs to 12 residues. The germline gives CDR1 SEHNR, CDR2 FQNEAQ (reference sequence). CDR3 protein: CASSRGREKLFF. The CDR3 DNA sequence: TGTGCCAGCAGCCGGGGTAGGGAAAAACTGTTTTTT. Supplemented by reference TRBV7-9 and TRBJ1-4, the full variable domain reads DTGVSQNPRHKITKRGQNVTFRCDPISEHNRLYWYRQTLGQGPEFLTYFQNEAQLEKSRLLSDRFSAERPKGSFSTLEIQRTEQGDSAMYLCASSRGREKLFFGSGTQLSVL.